The entry below describes one T cell receptor (beta chain). The naive CD8 libraries originated from between about 18,000 and 1,000,000 sorted cells and drew on 10%, 30% or 50% RNA. The data originate from a study of molecular identifiers for immune sequencing clone quantification. Study at large: Four of five splits of RNA from around 18,000 or 91,000 naive CD8 cells were sequenced in replicates.

Bulk TCR library preparation followed previously described methods with listed TCR primers. A single record per CDR3 protein comes from TCRdb applying MiXCR to the PCR reads. The sample holds 88,000 or so distinct CDR3 sequences, roughly 21% seen once. Germline V gene sequence: CDR1 MGHRA, CDR2 YSYEKL. With V trimmed by 1 base and J by 3 bases, 8 bases remained unmatched. This CDR3 spans 16 amino acids. The genes are TRBV4-1 and TRBJ2-7, with TRBD2 identical over 8 bases. The specimen was naive CD8+ T cells from blood, with Jurkat cell RNA spiked in. As to subset: FACS-sorted CD8+CD4-CCR7+CD45RA+ naive T cells. This sequence was found in a human donor in good health. Some libraries in this study had Jurkat cell RNA spiked in. The CDR3 nucleotides read TGCGCCAGCAGCCAAGTGGTCCGCGGGGGGAGCTACGAGCAGTACTTC. Amino acids: CASSQVVRGGSYEQYF.